This record covers a single T cell receptor (beta chain). This same CDR3 is encoded by further DNA sequences in the sample. The V gene lost 4 bases and the J gene lost 0 bases, with 2 bases spanning the gap. The CDR3 runs 12 residues. Germline CDR1 reads SGHTA; CDR2 reads FQGNSA. This sample is drawn from a study of T cell responses to AZD1222 COVID-19 vaccine. The table came from immunoSEQ multiplex PCR; TCRdb's copy has only in-frame clones and leaves some out. The sample lists 150,000 to 200,000 clones, roughly 92% seen once, with roughly 1.7% in the top ten. The chain joins TRBV7-2 to TRBJ2-3; D not certain. The sample here was peripheral blood, taken 28 days after the second AZD1222 dose. The origin of this receptor is an adult who received the AZD1222 COVID-19 vaccine. The DNA for the CDR3 is TGTGCCAGCAGCTCAAGCACAGATACGCAGTATTTT. Its translation: CASSSSTDTQYF.